Listed below are T cell receptor beta chains from one sample, sequenced in a study of blood T cells in healthy people across ages. Via MiXCR, TCRdb re-called the 5' RACE reads, giving one row per CDR3 protein. In the table there are 1.5 million to 2 million distinct CDR3 sequences, around 40% of which are singletons. The sample was blood. These receptors were taken from a human donor in good health. Each CDR3 is given with its conserved first and last residue. A D gene is named only where the DNA matches it firmly. Rows give clone size only sometimes, using once, few, many, or a class for an expanded clone.

TRBV9	.	.	TRBJ2-7	CASNADPLGYEQYF	TGTGCCAGCAATGCGGATCCACTTGGCTACGAGCAGTACTTC
TRBV24-1	few	.	TRBJ2-5	CATDGGEQETQYF	TGTGCCACCGATGGGGGAGAACAAGAGACCCAGTACTTC
TRBV24-1	.	.	TRBJ1-2	CATSDSDVGGYTF	TGTGCCACCAGTGACTCGGACGTAGGGGGCTACACCTTC
TRBV4-3	.	TRBD1	TRBJ1-2	CASSQVTGDGGYTF	TGCGCCAGCAGCCAAGTGACAGGGGACGGTGGCTACACCTTC
TRBV25-1	.	.	TRBJ2-1	CASSEGGPNEQFF	TGTGCCAGCAGTGAAGGGGGGCCCAATGAGCAGTTCTTC
TRBV28	few	.	TRBJ2-7	CASRKGTPLYEQYF	TGTGCCAGCAGAAAAGGGACACCCCTCTACGAGCAGTACTTC
TRBV7-9	once	TRBD1	TRBJ1-1	CASSVGTGRNGITEAFF	TGTGCCAGCAGCGTGGGGACAGGGAGGAACGGAATCACTGAAGCTTTCTTT
TRBV20-1	.	.	TRBJ2-3	CSARDPFTTDAQYF	TGCAGTGCTAGGGACCCCTTTACCACAGATGCGCAGTATTTT
TRBV9	few	TRBD2	TRBJ2-1	CASSVSGDAYNEQFF	TGTGCCAGCAGCGTAAGCGGGGATGCCTACAATGAGCAGTTCTTC
TRBV4-3	.	.	TRBJ1-6	CASSQEAGANSPLHF	TGCGCCAGCAGCCAAGAGGCAGGGGCGAATTCACCCCTCCACTTT
TRBV6-6	.	TRBD1	TRBJ1-2	CASSYEGQSSGYTF	TGTGCCAGCAGTTACGAGGGACAGAGCTCTGGCTACACCTTC
TRBV20-1	.	.	TRBJ1-1	CSARDNRVVLEAFF	TGCAGTGCTAGAGATAATCGGGTGGTTCTTGAAGCTTTCTTT
TRBV10-3	.	.	TRBJ1-2	CVIHPPGNPPPGGYTF	TGTGTCATCCATCCTCCCGGGAACCCCCCTCCGGGCGGCTACACCTTC
TRBV20-1	.	.	TRBJ2-5	CSARDYLRPQETQYF	TGCAGTGCTAGAGATTACCTCCGCCCACAAGAGACCCAGTACTTC
TRBV6-2/TRBV6-3	few	.	TRBJ2-1	CASKRGRTGLDEQFF	TGTGCCAGCAAAAGAGGGAGGACAGGCCTAGATGAGCAGTTCTTC
TRBV27	.	.	TRBJ2-3	CASSLIASTDTQYF	TGTGCCAGCAGTTTAATCGCCAGCACAGATACGCAGTATTTT
TRBV6-5	.	.	TRBJ1-6	CASSYQTGNSPLHF	TGTGCCAGCAGTTACCAAACAGGGAATTCACCCCTCCACTTT
TRBV6-1	.	.	TRBJ2-7	CASSEVPERNYEQYF	TGTGCCAGCAGTGAAGTACCAGAAAGAAACTACGAGCAGTACTTC
TRBV7-2	.	TRBD2	TRBJ2-1	CASSPFPSGEYNEQFF	TGTGCCAGCAGCCCCTTCCCTAGCGGGGAGTACAATGAGCAGTTCTTC
TRBV29-1	.	.	TRBJ2-1	CSALGGEKSSYNEQFF	TGCAGCGCTCTGGGGGGAGAGAAAAGCTCCTACAATGAGCAGTTCTTC
TRBV9	few	TRBD1	TRBJ1-1	CASSKGQGNTEAFF	TGTGCCAGCTCTAAGGGACAGGGGAACACTGAAGCTTTCTTT
TRBV12-3/TRBV12-4	.	.	TRBJ2-3	CASSVGQPTDTQYF	TGTGCCAGCAGTGTAGGACAGCCCACAGATACGCAGTATTTT
TRBV5-1	.	.	TRBJ2-2	CASSLGFGNTGELFF	TGCGCCAGCAGCTTGGGGTTCGGAAACACCGGGGAGCTGTTTTTT
TRBV7-9	.	TRBD1	TRBJ2-3	CASSPRLPGQPTDTKYF	TGTGCCAGCAGCCCCCGTCTTCCGGGACAGCCCACAGATACGAAGTATTTT
TRBV4-1	few	.	TRBJ1-2	CASSVVAGPRGYTF	TGCGCCAGCAGCGTTGTGGCAGGTCCTCGTGGCTACACCTTC
TRBV19	many	TRBD2	TRBJ2-4	CASVGGSASGELAKNIQYF	TGTGCCAGCGTGGGGGGGTCGGCTAGCGGGGAACTAGCCAAAAACATTCAGTACTTC